These 9 T cell receptor beta chains originate from one sample sequenced in a study of blood T cell repertoires in COVID-19 (dated by TCRdb to 2019 to 2021). The library was generated by the immunoSEQ multiplex PCR assay. TCRdb re-hosts the immuneACCESS table, in-frame sequences only. Its copies lack some clones; in the studies checked, an unresolved V gene accounts for under half of them, and the cause for the rest is not known. In all, the sample holds roughly 100,000 clones, and approximately 81% of those were seen once. Roughly 4.1% of the sample goes to the ten largest clones. The sequencing sample was made of peripheral blood. The receptors here all came from a man aged 60 to 69 with acute or convalescent COVID-19.

The chain is built from TRBV27 and TRBJ1-1, with 9 bases matching TRBD1. V lost 5 bases to trimming and J lost 10 bases; unmatched junction nucleotides: 5. Germline loops: CDR1 MNHEY, CDR2 SMNVEV (reference sequence). The CDR3 runs 12 residues. CDR3 region: CASSTPGQGAFF. CDR3 in DNA: TGTGCCAGCAGTACACCGGGACAGGGAGCTTTCTTT.

This chain joins TRBV11-2 and TRBJ1-1; D might be TRBD1 (5 bases). CDR3 length equals 14 residues. The V end was cut by 1 base, the J end by 3 bases, with 9 bases between. The germline CDR1 and CDR2 sequences are SGHAT and FQNNGV. CDR3 region: CASSLVGRDTEAFF. The DNA for the CDR3 is TGTGCCAGCAGCTTAGTCGGCAGGGACACTGAAGCTTTCTTT.

This chain uses TRBV5-1 with TRBJ2-1, with 10 nucleotides matching TRBD2. The V segment lost 0 bases and the J segment 3 bases; nucleotides outside the gene matches: 0. Germline V gene data show CDR1 as SGHRS and CDR2 as YFSETQ. The CDR3 contains 15 residues. CDR3 coding DNA: TGCGCCAGCAGCTTGGGGACTAGCGGCTACAATGAGCAGTTCTTC. It is translated as CASSLGTSGYNEQFF.

The J gene is TRBJ2-6, the V gene TRBV10-3; 10 positions agree with TRBD1. The CDR3 sequence is 18 residues long. V shed 0 bases, J shed 1 base, and the junction held 3 bases outside the gene matches. Germline V lookup: CDR1 ENHRY, CDR2 SYGVKD. The CDR3 spells CAISESDRGLSGANVLTF. CDR3 DNA sequence: TGTGCCATCAGTGAGTCCGACAGGGGGCTGTCTGGGGCCAACGTCCTGACTTTC.

V is TRBV4-1 and J is TRBJ2-1; TRBD1 matches at 9 bases. Losses at the gene ends were 4 bases for V and 7 bases for J; bases not matched to a gene: 8. Germline loops: CDR1 MGHRA, CDR2 YSYEKL. The CDR3 has 15 residues. The CDR3 spells CASSRPGTGWNEQFF. CDR3 DNA: TGCGCCAGCAGCCGCCCCGGGACAGGGTGGAATGAGCAGTTCTTC.

This clone was detected only once. V is TRBV6-5 and J is TRBJ2-5; D remains ambiguous. Trimming pared 7 bases from V and 9 bases from J, leaving 24 bases between. The germline CDR1 and CDR2 sequences are MNHEY and SVGAGI. The CDR3 consists of 15 residues. CDR3 coding DNA: TGTGCCAGCAAGTTGACTGCTACACCCAAGGTGGCCCAGTACTTC. It translates to CASKLTATPKVAQYF.

The chain carries TRBV11-2 and TRBJ2-1; D uncertain. CDR1 SGHAT and CDR2 FQNNGV come from the germline V gene. The V gene lost 6 bases and the J gene lost 7 bases, with 10 bases spanning the gap. CDR3 size: 12 residues. CDR3 nucleotide sequence: TGTGCCAGCAGTATTCTCAGGAATGAGCAGTTCTTC. It encodes CASSILRNEQFF.

This chain uses TRBV10-2 with TRBJ1-1, with D possibly TRBD1 on 6 matching bases. The CDR3 sequence is 15 residues long. Trimming removed 0 bases at V and 1 base at J, with 9 bases between. Germline-derived CDR1 and CDR2 are WSHSY and SAAADI. CDR3 sequence (DNA): TGCGCCAGCAGTGAGTCTCACAGGGCGAACACTGAAGCTTTCTTT. This codes for CASSESHRANTEAFF.

The chain links TRBV3-1 (or the pseudogene TRBV3-2) to TRBJ2-7; 7 nucleotides match TRBD1. V was pared by 0 bases and J by 2 bases, with 4 bases of the junction left unmatched. This CDR3 comprises 15 residues. Germline loops: CDR1 LGHDT, CDR2 YNNKEL (reference sequence). CDR3 sequence reads: CASSQEGTVAYEQYF. The CDR3, as DNA: TGTGCCAGCAGCCAAGAGGGGACAGTTGCCTACGAGCAGTACTTC.